These 6 T cell receptor beta chains were all obtained from the same sample, sequenced in a study of read filtering for tumor transcriptome and immune sequencing. Molecular barcoded adaptors covering alpha/delta and beta/gamma chains were used on 400 ng RNA. TCRdb reprocessed the reads via MiXCR and lists one record per CDR3 protein. This sample has around 140,000 distinct CDR3 sequences, with about 12% found just once. Sequencing was done on a sample of a population of CD138-negative cells sorted from bone marrow. Source of these receptors: a donor older than 35 with multiple myeloma.

This clonotype was detected ten times or more. The V call is TRBV4-2, the J call TRBJ2-6; 8 nucleotides match TRBD1. With 2 bases clipped from V and 0 bases from J, the junction kept 9 bases outside the gene matches. This CDR3 contains 19 residues. Germline CDR1 and CDR2: LGHNA and YNFKEQ. CDR3 region: CASSQPWGTGRSGANVLTF. As DNA, the CDR3 is TGTGCCAGCAGCCAACCGTGGGGGACAGGCCGCTCTGGGGCCAACGTCCTGACTTTC.

This clonotype occurred many times. The genes are TRBV2 and TRBJ2-1, with D maybe TRBD2 (6 bases). Trimming left V 0 bases short and J 6 bases short, with 12 bases between. Germline CDR1 is SNHLY and CDR2 is FYNNEI. The CDR3 length is 15 residues. The CDR3 region is CASSEAGGRINEQFF. In DNA, the CDR3 is TGTGCCAGCAGTGAAGCGGGGGGTAGGATCAATGAGCAGTTCTTC.

This clonotype was counted at least ten times. The V gene is TRBV4-1, the J gene TRBJ1-5, with 7 bases that match TRBD1. Per germline, CDR1 MGHRA and CDR2 YSYEKL. The trim removed 2 bases at V and 0 bases at J, leaving 4 bases unmatched. CDR3 length: 16 amino acids. The CDR3 sequence: CASSQPTGSSNQPQHF. The CDR3 DNA is TGCGCCAGCAGCCAACCGACAGGGAGTAGCAATCAGCCCCAGCATTTT.

With regard to this clonotype: One junction end does not reproduce the germline sequence, and a read error may be involved. The rearrangement joins TRBV2 to TRBJ2-2; D may be TRBD2 (5 bases). Germline lookup yields CDR1 SNHLY and CDR2 FYNNEI. The CDR3 extends over 14 amino acids. CDR3 loop: CASSKRSNSGELFF. CDR3 in DNA: TGTGCCAGCAGTAAGCGGTCGAACTCCGGGGAGCTGTTTTTT.

This clonotype was counted at least ten times. Written as DNA, the CDR3 is TGTGCCAGCAGCTTGGGACAGGTCACCGGGGAGCTGTTTTTT. This gives the protein CASSLGQVTGELFF. This sequence joins TRBV7-8 and TRBJ2-2; 8 positions agree with TRBD1. V lost 3 bases, J lost 4 bases, and 1 base stayed unmatched. The germline CDR1 and CDR2 sequences are SGHVS and FQNEAQ. This CDR3 contains 14 residues.

This clonotype showed up just a few times. This chain joins TRBV5-1 and TRBJ2-7; 9 nucleotides line up with TRBD1. CDR3 length equals 19 residues. From germline, CDR1 is SGHRS and CDR2 YFSETQ. V shed 2 bases, J shed 0 bases, and the junction held 15 bases outside the gene matches. CDR3 protein: CASSFAGTGPTSSSYEQYF. The DNA for the CDR3 is TGCGCCAGCAGCTTTGCCGGGACAGGGCCCACCTCGAGCTCCTACGAGCAGTACTTC. Full variable domain (missing parts from reference TRBV5-1 and TRBJ2-7): KAGVTQTPRYLIKTRGQQVTLSCSPISGHRSVSWYQQTPGQGLQFLFEYFSETQRNKGNFPGRFSGRQFSNSRSEMNVSTLELGDSALYLCASSFAGTGPTSSSYEQYFGPGTRLTVT.